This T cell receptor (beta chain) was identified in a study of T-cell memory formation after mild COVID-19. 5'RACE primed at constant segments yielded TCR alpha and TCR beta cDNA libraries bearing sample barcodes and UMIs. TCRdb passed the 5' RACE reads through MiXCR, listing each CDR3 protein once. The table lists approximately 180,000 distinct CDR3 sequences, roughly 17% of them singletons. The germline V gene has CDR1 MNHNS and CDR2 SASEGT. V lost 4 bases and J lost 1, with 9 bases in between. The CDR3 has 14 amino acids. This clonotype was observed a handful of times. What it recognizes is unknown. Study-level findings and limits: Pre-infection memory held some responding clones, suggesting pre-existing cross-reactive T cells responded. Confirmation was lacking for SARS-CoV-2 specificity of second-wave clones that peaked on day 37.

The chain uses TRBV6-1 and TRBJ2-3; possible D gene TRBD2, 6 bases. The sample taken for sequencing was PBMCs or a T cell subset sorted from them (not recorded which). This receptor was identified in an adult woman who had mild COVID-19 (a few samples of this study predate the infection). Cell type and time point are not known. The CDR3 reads CASSGGGGTDTQYF. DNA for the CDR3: TGTGCCAGCAGTGGGGGCGGGGGCACAGATACGCAGTATTTT.